This T cell receptor beta chain was retrieved from a study of human T cells and chemical hapten exposure. Study context: Patches that contained 0.01% DPC were applied to the upper back and read at 6 days. Study-wide points: Donors, who had alopecia, may show an immune response that differs from healthy people's.

A single record per CDR3 protein comes from TCRdb applying MiXCR to the RACE reads. The repertoire includes a few hundred thousand distinct CDR3 sequences, nearly 5% of them detected once, and 2% to 2.5% sits in the top ten. The CDR3 contains 17 residues. V was clipped by 1 base and J by 1 base; unmatched bases: 7. CDR1 SGDLS and CDR2 YYNGEE come from the germline V gene. This clonotype was detected ten times or more. Its antigen is unknown. Time point in this sample: patch test 1, 2 weeks after DPC sensitization. Documented treatment: therapeutic diphenylcyclopropenone sensitization with weekly scalp DPC.

Sequencing was performed on whole blood, taken in connection with sensitization to the hapten diphenylcyclopropenone (DPC). The source is a woman aged 45-59 years with alopecia areata. Some clones in this sample may be carry-over from other donors' samples. The chain recombines TRBV9 with TRBJ2-2; 7 bases agree with TRBD2. CDR3 sequence: CASSVLAGVLNTGELFF. CDR3 coding DNA: TGTGCCAGCAGCGTACTTGCGGGGGTCCTGAACACCGGGGAGCTGTTTTTT. The full variable domain, completed using reference TRBV9 and TRBJ2-2, is DSGVTQTPKHLITATGQRVTLRCSPRSGDLSVYWYQQSLDQGLQFLIQYYNGEERAKGNILERFSAQQFPDLHSELNLSSLELGDSALYFCASSVLAGVLNTGELFFGEGSRLTVL.